One and the same sample provided the 2 T cell receptor beta chains below, sequenced in a study of blood T cell repertoires in COVID-19. Clones were read by immunoSEQ multiplex PCR, and TCRdb kept only the in-frame ones, dropping some. The data hold 400,000 to 450,000 clones, with roughly 88% observed a single time. Sequencing was carried out using PBMCs or T cells enriched from blood (not recorded which). All receptors derive from a man between 18 and 29 years old who had recovered from COVID-19.

The rearrangement joins TRBV5-4 to TRBJ2-3; D uncertain. Trimming took 5 bases from V and 2 from J, leaving 12 bases between them. CDR3 size: 14 residues. The germline V gene encodes CDR1 SGHNT and CDR2 YYREEE (reference sequence). The CDR3 sequence is CASSVATFTDTQYF. The DNA of the CDR3 is TGTGCCAGCAGTGTTGCTACGTTCACAGATACGCAGTATTTT.

The J gene is TRBJ2-1, the V gene TRBV19, with 10 bases identical to TRBD1. This CDR3 contains 17 residues. V trimming: 5 bases; J trimming: 9 bases; junction bases outside the gene matches: 16. Germline CDR1 and CDR2: LNHDA and SQIVND (reference sequence). The DNA of the CDR3 is TGTGCCAGTAGTCCCCCGACCCGGGACAGGGGAAAGGGTGAGCAGTTCTTC. The encoded protein is CASSPPTRDRGKGEQFF.